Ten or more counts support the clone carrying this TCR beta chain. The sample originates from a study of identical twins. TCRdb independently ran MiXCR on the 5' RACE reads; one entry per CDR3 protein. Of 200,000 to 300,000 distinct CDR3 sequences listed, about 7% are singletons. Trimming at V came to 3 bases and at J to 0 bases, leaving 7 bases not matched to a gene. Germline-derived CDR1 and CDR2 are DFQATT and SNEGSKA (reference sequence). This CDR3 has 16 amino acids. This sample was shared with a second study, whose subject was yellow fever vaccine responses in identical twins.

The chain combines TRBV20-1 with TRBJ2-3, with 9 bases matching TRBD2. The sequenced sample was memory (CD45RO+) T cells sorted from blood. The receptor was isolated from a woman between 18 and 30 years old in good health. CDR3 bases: TGCAGTGCTAGGCCCTTCACTAGCGGGAGCACAGATACGCAGTATTTT. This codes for CSARPFTSGSTDTQYF.